This T cell receptor beta chain is drawn from a study of cytomegalovirus exposure and HLA in healthy donors. Regarding the study as a whole: A later analysis linked a missense DCLRE1C variant to TCR beta V- and J-gene trimming. TCR beta sequences reportedly predicted the HLA-A and HLA-B alleles of most subjects accurately.

The PCR made use of 60 Vbeta and 13 Jbeta primers. The protocol was immunoSEQ multiplex PCR, while the TCRdb copy is restricted to in-frame clones and leaves out a portion. The table lists 160,000 or so clones, roughly 79% of them singletons, with roughly an eighth in the top ten. The CDR3 spans 17 residues. With 4 bases removed from V and 0 bases from J, the gap between germline ends came to 18 bases. Germline CDR1 reads SGDLS; CDR2 reads YYNGEE. This clone came up a few times. The antigen is unknown. This TCR derives from a woman aged 50 to 65 in good health and CMV-seronegative. Sequenced input: PBMCs. The V and J genes are TRBV9 and TRBJ2-3; a weak D match, TRBD1 (8 bases). The CDR3 loop reads CASSSPRGDRSTDTQYF. The DNA of the CDR3 is TGTGCCAGCAGCTCTCCCCGGGGGGACAGGAGCACAGATACGCAGTATTTT.